The T cell receptor (beta chain) described here comes from a study of T cells in Graves' hyperthyroidism and ophthalmopathy. On the study more broadly: Sampling of peripheral blood happened at initial diagnosis, prior to any treatment.

From germline, CDR1 is GTSNPN and CDR2 SVGIG (reference sequence). This CDR3 region has 13 residues. The V segment lost 2 bases and the J segment 12 bases; nucleotides outside the gene matches: 5. Orbital computed tomography and thyroid ultrasound, together with serum TRAb and thyroxine and clinical symptoms, were used for diagnoses. Fresh peripheral blood, under 13 ml, yielded the PBMCs. Regarding this clonotype: Its antigen remains unidentified.

It was RNA transcripts that yielded the amplified TCR beta CDR3 regions. During a first-round RT-PCR of the TCR CDR3, the HTBI primer set was used. In TCRdb, the multiplex PCR reads were re-called with MiXCR into one record per CDR3 protein. The sample carries about 550,000 distinct CDR3 sequences, less than 25% recorded once. Broader study findings: In validation, the model predicted ophthalmopathy. These predictions came a median about 6.5 months before onset.

Sequencing input: blood. The V and J genes are TRBV30 and TRBJ2-4; 12 bases fit TRBD2. The TCR originated in a man between 18 and 35 years old with Graves' hyperthyroidism. CDR3 protein: CAWSPRGLAGQYF. The CDR3 coding sequence is TGTGCCTGGAGTCCTAGGGGACTAGCGGGTCAGTACTTC.